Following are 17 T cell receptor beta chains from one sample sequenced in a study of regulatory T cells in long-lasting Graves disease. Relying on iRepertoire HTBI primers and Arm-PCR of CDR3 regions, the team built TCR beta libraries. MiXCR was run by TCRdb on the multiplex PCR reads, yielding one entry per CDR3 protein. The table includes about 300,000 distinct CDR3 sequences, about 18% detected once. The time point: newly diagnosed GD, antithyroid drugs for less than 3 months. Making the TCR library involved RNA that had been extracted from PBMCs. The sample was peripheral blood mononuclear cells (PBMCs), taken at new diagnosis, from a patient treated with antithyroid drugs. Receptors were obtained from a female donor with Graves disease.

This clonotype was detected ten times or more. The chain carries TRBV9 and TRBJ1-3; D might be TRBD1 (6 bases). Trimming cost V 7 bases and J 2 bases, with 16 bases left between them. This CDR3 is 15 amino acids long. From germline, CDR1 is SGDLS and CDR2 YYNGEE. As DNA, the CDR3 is TGTGCCAGCGCAAGGGGGAGGGAAGCTGGAAACACCATATATTTT. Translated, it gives CASARGREAGNTIYF.

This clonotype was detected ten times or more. CDR3 nucleotide sequence: TGCGCCAGCAGTTCCGACAGGGACCCGGGAAGTGCCAACGTCCTGACTTTC. It yields the protein CASSSDRDPGSANVLTF. This chain joins TRBV10-2 and TRBJ2-6; 7 bases fit TRBD1. Trimming at V came to 5 bases and at J to 7 bases, leaving 14 bases not matched to a gene. The germline V gene encodes CDR1 WSHSY and CDR2 SAAADI. The CDR3 sequence is 17 residues long.

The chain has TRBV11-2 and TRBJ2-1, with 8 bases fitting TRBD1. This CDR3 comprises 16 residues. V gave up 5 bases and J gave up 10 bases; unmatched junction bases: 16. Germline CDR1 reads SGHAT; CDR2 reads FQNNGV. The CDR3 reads CASSHLLQGVAYEQFF. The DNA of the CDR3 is TGTGCCAGCAGCCACCTGCTACAGGGGGTGGCCTACGAGCAGTTCTTC.

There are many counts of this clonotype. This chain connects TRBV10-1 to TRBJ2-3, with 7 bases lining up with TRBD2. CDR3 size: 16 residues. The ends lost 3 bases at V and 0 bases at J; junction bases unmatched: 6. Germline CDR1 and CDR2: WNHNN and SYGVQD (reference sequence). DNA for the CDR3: TGCGCCAGCAGTGACGGACTAGGAATAAGCACAGATACGCAGTATTTT. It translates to CASSDGLGISTDTQYF.

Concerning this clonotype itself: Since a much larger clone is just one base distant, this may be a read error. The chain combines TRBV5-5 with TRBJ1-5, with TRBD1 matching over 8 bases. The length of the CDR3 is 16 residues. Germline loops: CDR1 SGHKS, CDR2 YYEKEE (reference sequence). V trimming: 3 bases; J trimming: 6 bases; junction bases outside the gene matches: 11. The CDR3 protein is CASSWTGSGGGQPQHF. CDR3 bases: TGTGCCAGCAGCTGGACCGGGTCAGGGGGCGGTCAGCCCCAGCATTTT.

Here the CDR3 reads CASRSGVYEQYF. The CDR3 coding sequence is TGTGCCAGCAGGAGCGGGGTCTACGAGCAGTACTTC. The V gene is TRBV6-1, the J gene TRBJ2-7, with TRBD2 matching 7 bases. V gave up 6 bases and J gave up 3 bases; unmatched junction bases: 2. Germline V gene data show CDR1 as MNHNS and CDR2 as SASEGT. The CDR3 runs to 12 residues.

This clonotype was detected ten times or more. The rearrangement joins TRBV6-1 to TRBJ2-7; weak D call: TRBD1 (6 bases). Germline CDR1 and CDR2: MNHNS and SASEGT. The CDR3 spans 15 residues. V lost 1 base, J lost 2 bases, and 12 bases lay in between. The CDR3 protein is CASSEGTGWTYEQYF. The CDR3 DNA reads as TGTGCCAGCAGTGAAGGAACAGGGTGGACCTACGAGCAGTACTTC.

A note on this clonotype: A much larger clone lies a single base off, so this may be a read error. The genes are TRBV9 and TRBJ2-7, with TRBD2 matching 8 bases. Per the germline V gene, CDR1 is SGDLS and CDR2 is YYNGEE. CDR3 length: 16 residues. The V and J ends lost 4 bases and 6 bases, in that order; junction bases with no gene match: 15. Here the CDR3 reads CASSPLTISGTSEQYF. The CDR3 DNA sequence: TGTGCCAGCAGCCCCCTCACCATTAGCGGGACCAGCGAGCAGTACTTC.

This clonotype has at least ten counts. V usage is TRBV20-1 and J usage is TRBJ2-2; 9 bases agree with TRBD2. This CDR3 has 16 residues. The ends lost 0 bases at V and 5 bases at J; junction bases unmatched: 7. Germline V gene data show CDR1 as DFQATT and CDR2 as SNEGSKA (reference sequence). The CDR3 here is CSAREGVAGETGELFF. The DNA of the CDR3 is TGCAGTGCTAGAGAGGGGGTAGCGGGAGAGACCGGGGAGCTGTTTTTT.

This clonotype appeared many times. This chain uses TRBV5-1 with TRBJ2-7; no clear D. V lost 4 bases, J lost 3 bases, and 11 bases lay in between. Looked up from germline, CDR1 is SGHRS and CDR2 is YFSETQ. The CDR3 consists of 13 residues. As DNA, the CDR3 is TGCGCCAGCAGCCAGGCGGATTTCTACGAGCAGTACTTC. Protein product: CASSQADFYEQYF.

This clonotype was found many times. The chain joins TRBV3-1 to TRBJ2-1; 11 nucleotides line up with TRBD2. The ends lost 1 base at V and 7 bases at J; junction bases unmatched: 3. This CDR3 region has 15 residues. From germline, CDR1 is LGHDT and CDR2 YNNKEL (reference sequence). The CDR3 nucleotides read TGTGCCAGCAGCCAAGTAGCGGGAGGGTTGAATGAGCAGTTCTTC. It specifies CASSQVAGGLNEQFF.

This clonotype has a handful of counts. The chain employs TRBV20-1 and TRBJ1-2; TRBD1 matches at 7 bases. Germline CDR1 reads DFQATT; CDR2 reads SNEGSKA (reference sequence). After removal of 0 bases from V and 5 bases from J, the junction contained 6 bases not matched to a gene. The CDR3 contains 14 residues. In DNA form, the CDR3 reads TGCAGTGCTAGAGATTATACAGGGGTTTATGGCTACACCTTC. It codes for CSARDYTGVYGYTF.

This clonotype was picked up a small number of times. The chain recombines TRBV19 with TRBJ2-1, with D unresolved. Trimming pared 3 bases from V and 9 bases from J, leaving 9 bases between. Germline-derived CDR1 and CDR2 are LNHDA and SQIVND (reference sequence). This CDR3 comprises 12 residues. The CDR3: CASSMSSIEQFF. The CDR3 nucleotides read TGTGCCAGTAGTATGAGTAGCATTGAGCAGTTCTTC.

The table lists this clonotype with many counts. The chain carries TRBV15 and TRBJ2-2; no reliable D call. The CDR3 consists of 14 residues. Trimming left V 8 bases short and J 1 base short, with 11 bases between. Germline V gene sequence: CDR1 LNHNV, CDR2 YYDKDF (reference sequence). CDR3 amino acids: CATAARLNTGELFF. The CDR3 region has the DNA TGTGCCACCGCGGCGAGGCTGAACACCGGGGAGCTGTTTTTT.

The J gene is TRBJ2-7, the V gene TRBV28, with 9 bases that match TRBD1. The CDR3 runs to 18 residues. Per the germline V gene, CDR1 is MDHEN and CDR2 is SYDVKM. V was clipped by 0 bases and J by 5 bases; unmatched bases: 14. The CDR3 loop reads CASSLWVEVGTGNHEQYF. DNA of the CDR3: TGTGCCAGCAGTTTATGGGTCGAGGTTGGGACAGGGAACCACGAGCAGTACTTC. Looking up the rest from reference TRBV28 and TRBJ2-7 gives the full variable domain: DVKVTQSSRYLVKRTGEKVFLECVQDMDHENMFWYRQDPGLGLRLIYFSYDVKMKEKGDIPEGYSVSREKKERFSLILESASTNQTSMYLCASSLWVEVGTGNHEQYFGPGTRLTVT.

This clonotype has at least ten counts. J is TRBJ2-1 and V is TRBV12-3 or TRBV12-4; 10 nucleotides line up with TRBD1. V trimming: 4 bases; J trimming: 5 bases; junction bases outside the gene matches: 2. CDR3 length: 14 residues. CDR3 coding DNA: TGTGCCAGCAGTTCCGGGACAGGGGACAATGAGCAGTTCTTC. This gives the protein CASSSGTGDNEQFF.

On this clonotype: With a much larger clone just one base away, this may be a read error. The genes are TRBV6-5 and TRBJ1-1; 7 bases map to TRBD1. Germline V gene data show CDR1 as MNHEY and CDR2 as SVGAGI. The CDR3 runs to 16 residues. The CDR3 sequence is CVSSYGTVPMNTEAFF. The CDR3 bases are TGTGTCAGCAGTTACGGGACAGTACCCATGAACACTGAAGCTTTCTTT.